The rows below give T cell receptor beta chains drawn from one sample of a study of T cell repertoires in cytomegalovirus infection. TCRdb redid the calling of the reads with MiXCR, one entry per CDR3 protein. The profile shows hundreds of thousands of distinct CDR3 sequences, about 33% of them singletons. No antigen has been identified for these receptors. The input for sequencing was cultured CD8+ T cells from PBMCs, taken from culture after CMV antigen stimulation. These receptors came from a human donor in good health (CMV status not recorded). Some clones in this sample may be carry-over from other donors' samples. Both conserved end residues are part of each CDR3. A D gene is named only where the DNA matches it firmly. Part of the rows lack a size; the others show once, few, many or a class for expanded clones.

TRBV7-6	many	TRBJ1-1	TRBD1	TGTGCCAGCAGCCTAAATCCTCCGGGACAGATGAACACTGAAGCTTTCTTT	CASSLNPPGQMNTEAFF
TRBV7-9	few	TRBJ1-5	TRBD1	TGTGCCAGCAGCCGGGACAGCGCGCGAAATCAGCCCCAGCATTTT	CASSRDSARNQPQHF
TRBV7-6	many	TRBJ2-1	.	TGTGCCAGCAGCCCGCCCGACAAGGCCTACAATGAGCAGTTCTTC	CASSPPDKAYNEQFF
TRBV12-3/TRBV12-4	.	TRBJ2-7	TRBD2	TGTGCCAGCAGTTTCGGGGCGGGGGGCCCGTTCTACGAGCAGTACTTC	CASSFGAGGPFYEQYF
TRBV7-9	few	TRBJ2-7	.	TGTGCCAGCAGCTCAGGGACACGGAGCTCCTACGAGCAGTACTTC	CASSSGTRSSYEQYF
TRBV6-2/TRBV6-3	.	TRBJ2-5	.	TGTGCCAGCAGTTGGGACCTAGCGAAGACCCAGTACTTC	CASSWDLAKTQYF
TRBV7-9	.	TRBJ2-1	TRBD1	TGTGCCAGCAGCTCATCGGGACAGGGGAACGATGAGCAGTTCTTC	CASSSSGQGNDEQFF
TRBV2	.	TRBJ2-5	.	TGTGCCAGCACCGGAGAGTCCTTCCAAGAGACCCAGTACTTC	CASTGESFQETQYF
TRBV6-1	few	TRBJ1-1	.	TGTGCCAGCACCCCCCCGCCAGGGAACACTGAAGCTTTCTTT	CASTPPPGNTEAFF
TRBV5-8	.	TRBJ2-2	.	TGTGCCAGCAACCATGGTGGGACAACGAACACCGGGGAGCTGTTTTTT	CASNHGGTTNTGELFF
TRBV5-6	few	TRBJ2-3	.	TGTGCCAGCAGTTCTGACAGGTCTAGCACAGATACGCAGTATTTT	CASSSDRSSTDTQYF
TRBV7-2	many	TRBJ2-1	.	TGTGCCAGCAGCTTATTGGCCAGAAGCGAGCAGTTCTTC	CASSLLARSEQFF
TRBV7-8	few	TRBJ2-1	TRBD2	TGTGCCAGCAGCTTAGCGCCGCGGGGGGGCTACAATGAGCAGTTCTTC	CASSLAPRGGYNEQFF
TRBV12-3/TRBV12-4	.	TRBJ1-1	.	TGTGCCAGCAGTTTCCCTCTCGGGTTGGACACTGAAGCTTTCTTT	CASSFPLGLDTEAFF
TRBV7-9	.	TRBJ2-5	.	TGTGCCAGCAGCGCACGGGACCGGGGATATAAAGAGACCCAGTACTTC	CASSARDRGYKETQYF
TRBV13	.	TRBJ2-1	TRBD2	TGTGCCAGCAGCTTAGGGCGGGGGGCTCACAATGAGCAGTTCTTC	CASSLGRGAHNEQFF
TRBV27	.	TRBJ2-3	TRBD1	TGTGCCAGCAGTTTGCGACAGGGGAATACGCAGTATTTT	CASSLRQGNTQYF
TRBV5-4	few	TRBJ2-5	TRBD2	TGTGCCAGCAGCTTGGATCCTAGCGGGGGGTACCAAGAGACCCAGTACTTC	CASSLDPSGGYQETQYF
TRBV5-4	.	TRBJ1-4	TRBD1	TGTGCCAGCAGCCCGCCCGGGACAGCGTTTGAAAAACTGTTTTTT	CASSPPGTAFEKLFF
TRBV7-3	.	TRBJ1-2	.	TGTGCCAGCAGCTCCCCGGGGCTGCCCTATGGCTACACCTTC	CASSSPGLPYGYTF
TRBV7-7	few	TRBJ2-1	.	TGTGCTAGCAGCTCCGGGACCCGGGTAGTAGATGAGCAGTTCTTC	CASSSGTRVVDEQFF
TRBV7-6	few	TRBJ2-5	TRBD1	TGTGCCAGCAGCCCTCCGACAGGGGGCTGGGAGACCCAGTACTTC	CASSPPTGGWETQYF
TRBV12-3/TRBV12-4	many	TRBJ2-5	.	TGTGCCAGCACCACGGGACTCCGAGAGGGCCAGTACTTC	CASTTGLREGQYF
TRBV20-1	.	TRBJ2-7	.	TGCAGTGCTAGAGATATAGTAGGTCCTACCCAGGACGGCGAGCAGTACTTC	CSARDIVGPTQDGEQYF
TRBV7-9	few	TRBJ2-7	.	TGTGCCAGCAGCCAGGTTAAGGGGTTCTCCTACGAGCAGTACTTC	CASSQVKGFSYEQYF
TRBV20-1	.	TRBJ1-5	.	TGCAGTGCTAAAGAGGGGATGAGCAATCAGCCCCAGCATTTT	CSAKEGMSNQPQHF
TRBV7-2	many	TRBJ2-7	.	TGTGCCAGCAGCCAGGGCAAGACCTACGAGCAGTACTTC	CASSQGKTYEQYF
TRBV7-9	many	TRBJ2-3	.	TGTGCCAGCAGAGAGCCTGCAGATACGCAGTATTTT	CASREPADTQYF
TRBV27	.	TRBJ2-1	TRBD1	TGTGCCAGCAGTTTCTTGGGGGACAGGGGAGATAATGAGCAGTTCTTC	CASSFLGDRGDNEQFF
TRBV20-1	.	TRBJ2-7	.	TGCAGTGCCCTCAGTCCTAACGACTACGAGCAGTACTTC	CSALSPNDYEQYF
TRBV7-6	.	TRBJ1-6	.	TGTGCCACCACCGCTCGTTTGGATTCACCCCTCCACTTT	CATTARLDSPLHF
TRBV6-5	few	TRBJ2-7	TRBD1	TGTGCCAGCAGTTACCCTAGAAGGGACAGGACCTACGAGCAGTACTTC	CASSYPRRDRTYEQYF
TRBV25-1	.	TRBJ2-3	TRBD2	TGTGCCAGCAGTGAAAGCGGGGACTTAACAGATACGCAGTATTTT	CASSESGDLTDTQYF
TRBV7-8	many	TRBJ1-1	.	TGTGCCAGCAGCGACCCCCTGGACCCAAATACTCGGGCTTTCTTT	CASSDPLDPNTRAFF
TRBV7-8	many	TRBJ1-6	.	TGTGCCAGCAGCTTAGCGATCGGGACAAACTATAATTCACCCCTCCACTTT	CASSLAIGTNYNSPLHF
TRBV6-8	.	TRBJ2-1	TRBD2	TGTGCCAGCAGTTACCTAGCGGGCCTCTCCTACAATGAGCAGTTCTTC	CASSYLAGLSYNEQFF
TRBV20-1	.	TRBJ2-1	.	TGCAGTGCTAGGGATTACCGCGGTGAGCAGTTCTTC	CSARDYRGEQFF
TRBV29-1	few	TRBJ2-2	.	TGCAGCGGGCTCCAGAACACCGGGGAGCTGTTTTTT	CSGLQNTGELFF
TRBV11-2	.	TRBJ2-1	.	TGTGCCAGCAGCTTAAGGTCTGAGGGGAGGTGGAATGAGCAGTTCTTC	CASSLRSEGRWNEQFF
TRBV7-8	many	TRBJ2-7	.	TGTGCCAGCAGCTTCCGGCCGGGGGACGGGCCGTACGAGCAGTACTTC	CASSFRPGDGPYEQYF
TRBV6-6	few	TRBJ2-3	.	TGTGCCAGCAGTTACTCGACACGCCCAGATACGCAGTATTTT	CASSYSTRPDTQYF
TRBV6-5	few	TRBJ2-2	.	TGTGCCAGCAGTTACGGTCCAGGCTCGACCGGGGAGCTGTTTTTT	CASSYGPGSTGELFF